This TCR beta chain was identified in a study of control samples from healthy donors and cancer patients. The repertoire was sequenced with immunoSEQ multiplex PCR; TCRdb's copy has only in-frame clones and lacks some. The sample lists thousands of clones; roughly nine tenths were seen once. CDR3 length: 15 amino acids. The V gene's germline CDR1 is SGHTA and CDR2 FQGNSA. The ends were cut back, 2 bases at V and 4 bases at J, with 14 bases in the middle. This clone occurred once. The sequencing sample was made of PBMCs. This receptor was obtained from a man aged 55 to 70 with colorectal cancer. The chain joins TRBV7-2 to TRBJ1-2; weak D call: TRBD1 (6 bases). The CDR3 spells CASSLTGFGSYGYTF. CDR3 sequence (DNA): TGTGCCAGCAGCTTAACAGGGTTTGGATCCTATGGCTACACCTTC.